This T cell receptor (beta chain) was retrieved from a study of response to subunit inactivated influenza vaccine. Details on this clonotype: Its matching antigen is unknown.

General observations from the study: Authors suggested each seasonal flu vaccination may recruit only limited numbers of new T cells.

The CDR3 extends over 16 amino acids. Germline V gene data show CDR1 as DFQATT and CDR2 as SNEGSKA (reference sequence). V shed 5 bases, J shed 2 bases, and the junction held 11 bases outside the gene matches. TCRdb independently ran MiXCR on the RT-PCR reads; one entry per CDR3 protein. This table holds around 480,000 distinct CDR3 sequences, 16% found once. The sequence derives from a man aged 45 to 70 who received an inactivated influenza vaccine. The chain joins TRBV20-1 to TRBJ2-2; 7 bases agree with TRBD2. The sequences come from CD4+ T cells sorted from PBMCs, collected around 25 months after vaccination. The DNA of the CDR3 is TGCAGTGCTCGCGGACTAGGACTAGGAAACACCGGGGAGCTGTTTTTT. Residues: CSARGLGLGNTGELFF.